Detailed here is one T cell receptor beta chain. The antigen is unknown. CDR3 size: 15 residues. The ends were cut back, 5 bases at V and 4 bases at J, with 17 bases in the middle. Germline CDR1 SGHTA, CDR2 FQGNSA. This entry belongs to a study of shared clonotypes between healthy human individuals. The assay was immunoSEQ multiplex PCR, and TCRdb's table has in-frame clones only and misses some. Of over 2 million clones in the sample, roughly 94% were seen once. Points from the study as a whole: Sharing across four donors was highest in naive CD4 (approximately 5%) and lowest in memory CD8 (about 0.4%).

Sequenced: naive CD4+ T cells sorted from blood. Subset of the sample: CD45RA+ positively selected. J is TRBJ2-5 and V is TRBV7-2; D may correspond to TRBD1 or TRBD2 (5 bases each). This TCR was recovered from a man aged 18 to 29 in good health. The CDR3: CASSRVGTSGETQYF. The CDR3 DNA sequence: TGTGCCAGCAGCCGAGTTGGGACCAGCGGAGAGACCCAGTACTTC.